Below are 4 T cell receptor beta chains sequenced from a single sample in a study of OX40 agonist ivuxolimab in advanced cancers. The library was produced with the immunoSEQ multiplex PCR assay. As stored in TCRdb, this immuneACCESS dataset retains in-frame rearrangements with V and J assigned. A fraction of the clones does not appear; measured against another copy, unresolved V genes explain less than half of the discrepancy, and the remainder lacks a known reason. This sample is represented by 55,000 to 65,000 clones; 70% to 85% of them were singletons. The ten top clones hold 6.3% of the sample. The sample in question was CD4+ or CD8+ T cells sorted from blood, obtained in a trial of the OX40 agonist ivuxolimab. All receptors come from an adult with an advanced solid tumor such as melanoma, head and neck, liver or kidney cancer.

This clone was detected a few times. The chain joins TRBV5-6 to TRBJ1-4; D is perhaps TRBD1 (6 bases). The CDR3 runs 14 residues. Germline V gene sequence: CDR1 SGHDT, CDR2 YYEEEE. V was cut by 2 bases and J by 8 bases, with 13 bases left in between. This CDR3 is CASSFTGLREKLFF. The CDR3 bases are TGTGCCAGCAGCTTTACAGGGTTGCGGGAAAAACTGTTTTTT.

This clone has only a few counts. The rearrangement links TRBV10-3 to TRBJ1-1; tentative D call: TRBD1 (6 bases). Germline V gene sequence: CDR1 ENHRY, CDR2 SYGVKD. Deletions cut 6 bases from V and 4 bases from J, with 15 bases between. This CDR3 has 14 residues. CDR3 residues: CAIRSDSFSTEAFF. The CDR3 DNA sequence: TGTGCCATCAGGTCGGACAGTTTCAGCACTGAAGCTTTCTTT.

The rearrangement links TRBV7-2 to TRBJ1-5; D remains unclear. V lost 5 bases and J 2 bases, leaving 10 bases between the germline ends. This CDR3 comprises 14 residues. Germline loops: CDR1 SGHTA, CDR2 FQGNSA. Written as DNA, the CDR3 is TGTGCCAGCAGCCCGCGGCGAGGCAATCAGCCCCAGCATTTT. Translation: CASSPRRGNQPQHF.

This clone was counted between two and nine times. The chain combines TRBV7-8 with TRBJ2-3; D remains unclear. The CDR3 runs to 14 residues. Germline CDR1 and CDR2: SGHVS and FQNEAQ. The ends were cut back, 1 base at V and 2 bases at J, with 7 bases in the middle. CDR3 nucleotide sequence: TGTGCCAGCAGCTTAGGGGATATCACAGATACGCAGTATTTT. Translation gives CASSLGDITDTQYF.